This T cell receptor (beta chain) appears in the sequencing data of a study of T-cell memory formation after mild COVID-19. The germline V gene has CDR1 SGHTA and CDR2 FQGNSA. Trimming took 5 bases from V and 2 from J, leaving 12 bases between them. The CDR3 is 15 residues long. Each CDR3 protein gets one entry after TCRdb re-called the 5' RACE reads with MiXCR. The sample contains approximately 40,000 distinct CDR3 sequences, around 10% of which appear only once. This clonotype turned up a few times. The rearrangement uses TRBV7-2 and TRBJ2-2, with D uncertain. The specimen sequenced was PBMCs or a T cell subset sorted from them (not recorded which). This receptor was obtained from a man between 18 and 29 years old who had mild COVID-19 (a few samples of this study predate the infection). Cell type and time point are not known. The DNA of the CDR3 is TGTGCCAGCAGCAATAGGCGGAGTAACACCGGGGAGCTGTTTTTT. Translated, it gives CASSNRRSNTGELFF.